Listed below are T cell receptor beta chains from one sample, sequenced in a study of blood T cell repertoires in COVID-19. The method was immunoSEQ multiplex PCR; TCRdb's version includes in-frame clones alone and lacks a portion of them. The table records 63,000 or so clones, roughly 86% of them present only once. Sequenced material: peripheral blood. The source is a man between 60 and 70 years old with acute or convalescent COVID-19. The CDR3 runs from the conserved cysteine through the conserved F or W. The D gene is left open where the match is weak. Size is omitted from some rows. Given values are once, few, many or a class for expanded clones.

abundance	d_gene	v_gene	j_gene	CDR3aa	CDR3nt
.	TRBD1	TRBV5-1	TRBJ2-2	CASSLGGMRNRGENTGELFF	TGCGCCAGCAGCTTGGGGGGGATGCGTAACAGGGGCGAGAACACCGGGGAGCTGTTTTTT
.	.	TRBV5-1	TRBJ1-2	CASSLDRADGYTF	TGCGCCAGCAGCTTGGACAGGGCTGACGGCTACACCTTC
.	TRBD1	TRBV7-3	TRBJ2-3	CASRPTGADTQYF	TGTGCCAGCAGACCTACAGGGGCAGATACGCAGTATTTT
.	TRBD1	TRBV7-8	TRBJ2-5	CASSHLSKGARQKTQYF	TGTGCCAGCAGCCACCTTTCAAAGGGGGCGAGGCAGAAGACCCAGTACTTC
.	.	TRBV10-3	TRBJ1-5	CAISVSGLSNQPQHF	TGTGCCATCAGTGTGTCGGGACTTAGCAATCAGCCCCAGCATTTT
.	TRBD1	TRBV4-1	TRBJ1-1	CASSLMVGTDTEAFF	TGCGCCAGCAGCCTCATGGTGGGGACAGACACTGAAGCTTTCTTT
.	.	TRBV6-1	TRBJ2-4	CASSEERAPIESKNIQYF	TGTGCCAGCAGTGAAGAGCGGGCCCCTATCGAATCCAAAAACATTCAGTACTTC
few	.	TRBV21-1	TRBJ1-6	CASSKHGTGNNSPLHF	TGTGCCAGCAGCAAACACGGGACAGGGAATAATTCACCCCTCCACTTT
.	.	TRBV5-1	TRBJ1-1	CASSLWRNTEAFF	TGCGCCAGCAGCTTGTGGAGGAACACTGAAGCTTTCTTT
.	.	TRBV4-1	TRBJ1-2	CASSQEGTTAGFYGYTF	TGCGCCAGCAGCCAGGAAGGGACAACGGCGGGCTTCTATGGCTACACCTTC
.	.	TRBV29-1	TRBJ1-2	CSWFGSPGAGYTF	TGCAGCTGGTTTGGGTCCCCAGGGGCTGGCTACACCTTC
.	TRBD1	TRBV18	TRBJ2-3	CASSPRYRGPTSTDTQYF	TGTGCCAGCTCACCCCGTTACAGGGGACCCACCTCCACAGATACGCAGTATTTT
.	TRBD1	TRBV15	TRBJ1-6	CATSPGQGSVSSPLHF	TGTGCCACCAGCCCTGGACAGGGATCCGTTAGTTCACCCCTCCACTTT
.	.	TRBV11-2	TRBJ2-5	CASSSERAGTQYF	TGTGCCAGCAGCTCAGAGCGGGCAGGGACCCAGTACTTC
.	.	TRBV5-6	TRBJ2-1	CASSHRDLRFF	TGTGCCAGCAGCCACCGGGATTTGCGGTTCTTC
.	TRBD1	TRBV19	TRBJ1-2	CASKRWAGSSDRDYGYTF	TGTGCCAGTAAGCGATGGGCCGGGTCTTCCGACAGGGACTATGGCTACACCTTC
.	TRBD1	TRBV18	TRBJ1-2	CASSLLGTGTPELRGYTF	TGTGCCAGCTCCCTTTTGGGGACAGGGACCCCCGAATTGCGAGGCTACACCTTC
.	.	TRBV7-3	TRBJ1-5	CASSPIRPEEPTRGNQPQHF	TGTGCCAGCAGCCCAATCCGTCCCGAGGAACCAACCCGGGGAAATCAGCCCCAGCATTTT
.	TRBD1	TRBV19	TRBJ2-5	CASSSWDSRETQYF	TGTGCCAGTAGTTCCTGGGACAGTAGGGAGACCCAGTACTTC
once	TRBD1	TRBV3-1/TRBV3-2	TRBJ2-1	CASSPKDRDNEQFF	TGTGCCAGCAGCCCTAAGGACAGGGACAATGAGCAGTTCTTC
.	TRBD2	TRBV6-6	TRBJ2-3	CASSLSRGGRPDTQYF	TGTGCCAGCAGCCTCTCGCGGGGGGGCCGTCCAGATACGCAGTATTTT
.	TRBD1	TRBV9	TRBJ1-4	CASSLRGTEGGKLFF	TGTGCCAGCAGCCTCAGAGGGACAGAGGGAGGAAAACTGTTTTTT
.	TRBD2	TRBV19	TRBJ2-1	CASSFLNPVGLAGPIGSYNEQFF	TGTGCCAGTAGTTTCCTCAACCCAGTCGGACTAGCGGGGCCAATTGGCTCCTACAATGAGCAGTTCTTC
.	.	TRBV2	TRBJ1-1	CASLPRGGGTEAFF	TGTGCCAGCCTCCCTAGGGGCGGGGGGACTGAAGCTTTCTTT
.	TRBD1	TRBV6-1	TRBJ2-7	CASSGERTGLTFYEQYF	TGTGCCAGCAGTGGCGAGAGGACAGGCCTTACCTTCTACGAGCAGTACTTC
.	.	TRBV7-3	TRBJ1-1	CASSSVRTANTEAFF	TGTGCCAGCAGCTCTGTGCGGACAGCGAACACTGAAGCTTTCTTT
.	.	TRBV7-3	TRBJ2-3	CASSLPTDPGRYTDTQYF	TGTGCCAGCAGCTTACCCACGGACCCCGGGAGATACACAGATACGCAGTATTTT
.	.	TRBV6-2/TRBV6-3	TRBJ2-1	CASSYRDGGYNEQFF	TGTGCCAGCAGTTACCGGGACGGGGGATACAATGAGCAGTTCTTC
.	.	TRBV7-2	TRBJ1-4	CASSRPGGGEKLFF	TGTGCCAGCAGCCGGCCGGGGGGAGGTGAAAAACTGTTTTTT
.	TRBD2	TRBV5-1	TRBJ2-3	CASRASGDTDTQYF	TGCGCCAGCAGGGCTAGCGGTGACACAGATACGCAGTATTTT
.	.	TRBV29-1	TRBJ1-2	CRITDIDRDYGYTF	TGCAGAATAACCGACATAGACCGGGATTATGGCTACACCTTC
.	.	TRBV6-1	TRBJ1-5	CASSEVGQNQPQHF	TGTGCCAGCAGTGAAGTCGGACAAAATCAGCCCCAGCATTTT
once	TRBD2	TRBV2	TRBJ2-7	CASSVGRGVSYEQYF	TGTGCCAGCAGTGTGGGGCGGGGGGTCTCCTACGAGCAGTACTTC
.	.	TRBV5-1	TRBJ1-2	CASSLLQGMSYGYTF	TGCGCCAGCAGCTTGCTCCAGGGAATGAGCTATGGCTACACCTTC
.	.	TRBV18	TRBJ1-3	CASSPPAGSGNTIYF	TGTGCCAGCTCACCACCAGCAGGGTCTGGAAACACCATATATTTT
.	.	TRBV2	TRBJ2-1	CASMADSYNEQFF	TGTGCCAGCATGGCGGACTCCTACAATGAGCAGTTCTTC
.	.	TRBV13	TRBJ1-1	CASGQTNTEAFF	TGTGCCAGCGGACAGACTAACACTGAAGCTTTCTTT
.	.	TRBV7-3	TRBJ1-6	CASSLLPGPYNSPLHF	TGTGCCAGCAGCTTACTTCCAGGGCCCTATAATTCACCCCTCCACTTT
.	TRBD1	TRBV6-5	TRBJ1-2	CASRTGQIYGYTF	TGTGCCAGCAGGACGGGACAGATCTATGGCTACACCTTC
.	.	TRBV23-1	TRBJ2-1	CASSLIQGPNYNEQFF	TGCGCCAGCAGCCTCATACAGGGACCGAACTACAATGAGCAGTTCTTC
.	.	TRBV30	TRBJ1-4	CAYQGGDEKLFF	TGTGCCTATCAGGGAGGGGACGAAAAACTGTTTTTT
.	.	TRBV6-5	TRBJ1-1	CASSYGPSGTEAFF	TGTGCCAGCAGTTACGGCCCCTCGGGCACTGAAGCTTTCTTT
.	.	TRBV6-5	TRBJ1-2	CASSSDRLYGYTF	TGTGCCAGCAGTTCCGACAGGCTCTATGGCTACACCTTC
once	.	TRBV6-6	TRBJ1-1	CASSKQYEAFF	TGTGCCAGCAGTAAACAGTATGAAGCTTTCTTT
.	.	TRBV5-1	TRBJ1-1	CASTNQGFTEAFF	TGCGCCAGCACCAATCAGGGGTTCACTGAAGCTTTCTTT
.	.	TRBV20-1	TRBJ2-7	CSASIPSYEQYF	TGCAGTGCTAGTATCCCGAGCTACGAGCAGTACTTC
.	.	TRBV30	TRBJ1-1	CAWSTGSTSEAFF	TGTGCCTGGAGTACCGGGTCTACCTCTGAAGCTTTCTTT
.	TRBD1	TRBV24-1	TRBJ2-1	CATSVWGQGVDNEQFF	TGTGCCACCAGTGTCTGGGGACAGGGGGTAGACAATGAGCAGTTCTTC
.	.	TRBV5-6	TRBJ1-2	CASSLRLGYTF	TGTGCCAGCAGCTTGCGTCTTGGCTACACCTTC
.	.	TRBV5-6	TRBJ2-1	CASTRRRVGEQFF	TGTGCCAGCACCCGAAGACGGGTCGGCGAGCAGTTCTTC
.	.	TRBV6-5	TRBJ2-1	CASSYSRVDEGVEQFF	TGTGCCAGCAGTTACTCGAGGGTGGACGAGGGGGTTGAGCAGTTCTTC
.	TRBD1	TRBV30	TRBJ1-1	CAWSQGGGTEAFF	TGTGCCTGGAGTCAAGGGGGCGGTACTGAAGCTTTCTTT
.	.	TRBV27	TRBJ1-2	CASSHGSPGYGYTF	TGTGCCAGCAGCCATGGATCCCCGGGCTATGGCTACACCTTC
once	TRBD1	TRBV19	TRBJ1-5	CASRTGTGDYQPQHF	TGTGCCAGTAGAACCGGGACAGGTGATTATCAGCCCCAGCATTTT
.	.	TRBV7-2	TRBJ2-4	CASSLTRTGKNIQYF	TGTGCCAGCAGTCTCACTAGGACGGGCAAAAACATTCAGTACTTC